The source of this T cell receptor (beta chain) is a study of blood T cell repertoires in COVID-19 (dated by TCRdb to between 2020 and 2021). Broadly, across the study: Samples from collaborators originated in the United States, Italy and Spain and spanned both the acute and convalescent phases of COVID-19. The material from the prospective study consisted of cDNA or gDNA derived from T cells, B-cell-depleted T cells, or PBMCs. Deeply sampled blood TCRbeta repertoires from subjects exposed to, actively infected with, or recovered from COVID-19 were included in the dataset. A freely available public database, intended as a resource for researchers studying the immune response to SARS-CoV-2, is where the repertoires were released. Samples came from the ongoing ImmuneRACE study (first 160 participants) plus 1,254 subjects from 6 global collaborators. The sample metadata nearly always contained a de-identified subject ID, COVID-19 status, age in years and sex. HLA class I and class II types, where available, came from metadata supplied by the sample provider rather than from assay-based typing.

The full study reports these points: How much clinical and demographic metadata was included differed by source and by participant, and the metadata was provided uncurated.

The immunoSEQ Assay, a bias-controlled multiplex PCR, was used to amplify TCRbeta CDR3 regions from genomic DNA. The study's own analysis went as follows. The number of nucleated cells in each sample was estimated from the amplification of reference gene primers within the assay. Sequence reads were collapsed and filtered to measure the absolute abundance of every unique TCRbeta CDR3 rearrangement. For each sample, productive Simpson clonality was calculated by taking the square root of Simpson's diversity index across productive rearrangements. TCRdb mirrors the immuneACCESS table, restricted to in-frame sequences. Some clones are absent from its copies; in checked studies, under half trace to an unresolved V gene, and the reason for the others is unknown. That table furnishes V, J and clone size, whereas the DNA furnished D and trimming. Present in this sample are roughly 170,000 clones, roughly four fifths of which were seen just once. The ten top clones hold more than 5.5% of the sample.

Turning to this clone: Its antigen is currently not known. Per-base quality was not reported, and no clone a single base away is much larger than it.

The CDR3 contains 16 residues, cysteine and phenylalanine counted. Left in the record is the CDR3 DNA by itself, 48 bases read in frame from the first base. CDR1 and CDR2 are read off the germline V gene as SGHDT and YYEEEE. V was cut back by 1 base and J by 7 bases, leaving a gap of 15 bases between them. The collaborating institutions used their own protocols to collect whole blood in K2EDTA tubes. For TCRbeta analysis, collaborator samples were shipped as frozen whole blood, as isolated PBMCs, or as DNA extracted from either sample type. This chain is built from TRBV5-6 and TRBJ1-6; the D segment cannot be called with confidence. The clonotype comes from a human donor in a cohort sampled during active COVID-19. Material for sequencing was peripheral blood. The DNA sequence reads TGTGCCAGCAGCTTGTTGGCGGGAGGAAACAATTCACCCCTCCACTTT. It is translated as CASSLLAGGNNSPLHF.